The 12 T cell receptor beta chains reported below all come from one sample, sequenced in a study of shared clonotypes between healthy human individuals. Selected positively for CCR7 and CD45RO-negative, naive CD8 cells excluded terminally differentiated effector memory CD45RA+ cells. Profiling relied on immunoSEQ multiplex PCR, and the TCRdb table lists in-frame clones only, not all of them. The data contain more than 2 million clones, 90% to 95% of them singletons. Material: naive CD8+ T cells from PBMCs. The receptors were sampled from a young man in good health. Some clones in this sample may be carry-over from other donors' samples.

The chain couples TRBV9 to TRBJ1-2, with D perhaps matching TRBD1 (6 bases). Trimming removed 1 base at V and 3 bases at J, with 16 bases between. Germline values: CDR1 SGDLS, CDR2 YYNGEE. This CDR3 is built from 16 residues. This chain's CDR3 is CASSVNREDSDYGYTF. The CDR3 coding sequence is TGTGCCAGCAGCGTAAATAGAGAGGACAGCGACTATGGCTACACCTTC.

Here the CDR3 DNA reads TGTGCCAGCAGCTTAGGTACAGGGGCTGGAGGCTACACCTTC. Its translation: CASSLGTGAGGYTF. The chain has TRBV7-6 and TRBJ1-2; 7 bases fit TRBD1. The CDR3 runs 14 residues. Germline loops: CDR1 SGHVS, CDR2 FNYEAQ. Unmatched junction bases numbered 7, after V lost 1 base and J lost 8 bases.

J is TRBJ2-5 and V is TRBV28; 13 nucleotides align to TRBD2. The CDR3 consists of 16 residues. V was pared by 4 bases and J by 3 bases, with 5 bases of the junction left unmatched. Germline V lookup: CDR1 MDHEN, CDR2 SYDVKM. CDR3 DNA: TGTGCCAGCAGTTACCCAGGACTAGCGGGAGAAGAGACCCAGTACTTC. Translating gives CASSYPGLAGEETQYF.

The chain is built from TRBV9 and TRBJ2-5; a possible D gene is TRBD2 (6 bases). V lost 4 bases, J lost 5 bases, and 18 bases lay in between. This CDR3 is built from 15 residues. Germline V CDR1 and CDR2: SGDLS, YYNGEE. CDR3 nucleotide sequence: TGTGCCAGCAGCCCCACCCCGGGGGTTCGGGAGACCCAGTACTTC. Its protein is CASSPTPGVRETQYF.

The V and J genes are TRBV29-1 and TRBJ2-1; 9 positions match TRBD1. In germline, CDR1 is SQVTM, CDR2 ANQGSEA. The CDR3 runs to 13 residues. Written as DNA, the CDR3 is TGCAGTTTCCGGGACAGGGACTACAATGAGCAGTTCTTC. Translated: CSFRDRDYNEQFF.

The V gene is TRBV5-4, the J gene TRBJ2-7, with a tentative D call TRBD1 (6 bases). The CDR3 totals 16 residues. Germline lookup yields CDR1 SGHNT and CDR2 YYREEE (reference sequence). Trimming pared 4 bases from V and 6 bases from J, leaving 23 bases between. CDR3 DNA sequence: TGTGCCAGCAGCCCCAGGGGAATTTCGAAGGGGTCCGAGCAGTACTTC. Translated, it gives CASSPRGISKGSEQYF.

This clone turned up a few times. Other DNA sequences of this sample code for an identical CDR3. The V call is TRBV7-9, the J call TRBJ2-7; D uncertain. The V gene lost 2 bases and the J gene lost 0 bases, with 5 bases spanning the gap. The CDR3 spans 13 residues. The germline V gene encodes CDR1 SEHNR and CDR2 FQNEAQ (reference sequence). This chain's CDR3 is CASSLPSSYEQYF. CDR3 coding DNA: TGTGCCAGCAGCTTACCGAGCTCCTACGAGCAGTACTTC.

V and J are TRBV9 and TRBJ2-3; a weak D match, TRBD1 (6 bases). V was shortened by 4 bases and J by 4 bases, with 13 bases between the two germline ends. Germline V gene lookup returns CDR1 SGDLS and CDR2 YYNGEE. CDR3 length equals 14 residues. The CDR3 DNA follows: TGTGCCAGCAGCTCCCGGACAGACTCAGATACGCAGTATTTT. Protein: CASSSRTDSDTQYF.

The chain employs TRBV15 and TRBJ1-2, with a weak D call TRBD1 (5 bases). Germline CDR1 is LNHNV and CDR2 is YYDKDF (reference sequence). Trimming stripped 3 bases from V and 0 bases from J, with 8 bases between. The CDR3 consists of 14 residues. The CDR3 region is CATSSDSSNYGYTF. In DNA form, the CDR3 reads TGTGCCACCAGCAGCGACAGTTCTAACTATGGCTACACCTTC.

The rearrangement joins TRBV4-2 to TRBJ2-1; D unclear. The CDR3 runs 12 residues. Trimming cost V 4 bases and J 10 bases, with 11 bases left between them. Germline CDR1 reads LGHNA; CDR2 reads YNFKEQ. The CDR3: CASSLADWEQFF. CDR3 DNA: TGTGCCAGCAGCCTCGCGGATTGGGAGCAGTTCTTC.

This chain joins TRBV5-6 and TRBJ2-3, with TRBD2 matching over 8 bases. The trim removed 8 bases at V and 2 bases at J, leaving 13 bases unmatched. This CDR3 comprises 16 residues. Per the germline V gene, CDR1 is SGHDT and CDR2 is YYEEEE. As DNA, the CDR3 is TGTGCCAGTCACCGTAGACTAGCGCGTTACACAGATACGCAGTATTTT. It is translated as CASHRRLARYTDTQYF.

This clone appeared a single time. This sample also contains other DNA sequences that code for the same CDR3. This sequence joins TRBV9 and TRBJ2-2; TRBD2 matches 11 bases. CDR3 length: 16 residues. J lost 1 base, V lost 3 bases, and 2 bases had no gene match. CDR1 and CDR2 (germline): SGDLS, YYNGEE. CDR3 nucleotide sequence: TGTGCCAGCAGCGACGGGACTAGCGGGAACACCGGGGAGCTGTTTTTT. It yields the protein CASSDGTSGNTGELFF.